These 31 T cell receptor beta chains originate from one sample sequenced in a study of blood T cell repertoires in COVID-19. Some clones are missing from TCRdb's copy, which holds only in-frame ones; the method was immunoSEQ multiplex PCR. The profile covers approximately 150,000 clones, with about four fifths appearing a single time and approximately 4.6% taken by the ten largest. Sequences were obtained from peripheral blood. Receptors originate from a human donor in a cohort sampled during active COVID-19.

The chain couples TRBV5-1 to TRBJ2-7, with D perhaps matching TRBD1 (5 bases). Germline values: CDR1 SGHRS, CDR2 YFSETQ. Trimming cost V 0 bases and J 7 bases, with 11 bases left between them. The CDR3 runs 13 residues. CDR3 sequence: CASSLEGAGEQYF. In DNA form, the CDR3 reads TGCGCCAGCAGCTTGGAAGGGGCAGGGGAGCAGTACTTC.

The gene calls are TRBV19 and TRBJ2-1; TRBD1 matches at 7 bases. The germline CDR1 and CDR2 sequences are LNHDA and SQIVND (reference sequence). CDR3 length equals 17 residues. The junction had 11 bases not matched to a gene; V was cut back by 3 bases and J by 3 bases. CDR3 region: CASSIRSGGTYYNEQFF. In nucleotides, the CDR3 is TGTGCCAGTAGTATCCGCTCAGGGGGTACTTACTACAATGAGCAGTTCTTC.

This clone turned up a few times. This chain links TRBV7-2 with TRBJ1-1, with unresolved D. The V gene lost 5 bases and the J gene lost 1 base, with 11 bases spanning the gap. This CDR3 is 14 amino acids long. Germline-derived CDR1 and CDR2 are SGHTA and FQGNSA. The CDR3 protein is CASSIIRSNTEAFF. In DNA, the CDR3 is TGTGCCAGCAGCATAATCAGGTCGAACACTGAAGCTTTCTTT.

This rearrangement joins TRBV4-2 to TRBJ2-2; 9 nucleotides match TRBD2. The CDR3 contains 16 residues. CDR1 and CDR2 from the germline V gene are LGHNA and YNFKEQ. J gave up 4 bases and V 1 base, and 4 bases lay outside the gene matches. The CDR3, as DNA: TGTGCCAGCAGCCAAGTAGCGGGGGACCGCACCGGGGAGCTGTTTTTT. This encodes CASSQVAGDRTGELFF.

The gene calls are TRBV3-1 (or the pseudogene TRBV3-2) and TRBJ2-5; 7 bases match TRBD1. Per the germline V gene, CDR1 is LGHDT and CDR2 is YNNKEL (reference sequence). Trimming took 6 bases from V and 3 from J; bases not matched to a gene: 7. The CDR3 length is 14 residues. CDR3 in DNA: TGTGCCAGCAGTGACTATACAGGGGAAGAGACCCAGTACTTC. It yields the protein CASSDYTGEETQYF.

The chain employs TRBV9 and TRBJ1-3; 12 bases map to TRBD1. The V gene's germline CDR1 is SGDLS and CDR2 YYNGEE. CDR3 size: 17 residues. Trimming took 3 bases from V and 2 from J; bases not matched to a gene: 6. The CDR3 loop is CASSAAGTGGAGNTIYF. DNA of the CDR3: TGTGCCAGCAGCGCCGCCGGGACAGGGGGCGCTGGAAACACCATATATTTT. The full variable domain, its missing parts supplied by reference TRBV9 and TRBJ1-3, is DSGVTQTPKHLITATGQRVTLRCSPRSGDLSVYWYQQSLDQGLQFLIQYYNGEERAKGNILERFSAQQFPDLHSELNLSSLELGDSALYFCASSAAGTGGAGNTIYFGEGSWLTVV.

The chain links TRBV10-3 to TRBJ2-7; possible D gene TRBD1, 7 bases. Germline-derived CDR1 and CDR2 are ENHRY and SYGVKD. Trimming left V 2 bases short and J 2 bases short, with 16 bases between. The CDR3 is 16 residues long. The CDR3 DNA reads TGTGCCATCAGTGAGGGCAGGGGGGTGTGGGCCTACGAGCAGTACTTC. It encodes CAISEGRGVWAYEQYF.

The rearrangement joins TRBV7-2 to TRBJ1-1, with 8 bases identical to TRBD1. Germline V gene data show CDR1 as SGHTA and CDR2 as FQGNSA. Trimming at V came to 1 base and at J to 4 bases, leaving 5 bases not matched to a gene. The CDR3 runs to 15 residues. The CDR3 nucleotides read TGTGCCAGCAGCTTAGGGGGGACAGGCCCCACTGAAGCTTTCTTT. Translating it yields CASSLGGTGPTEAFF.

The V gene is TRBV6-6, the J gene TRBJ1-4; possible D gene TRBD1, 5 bases. Germline V gene data show CDR1 as MNHNY and CDR2 as SVGAGI (reference sequence). This CDR3 spans 15 amino acids. The V end lost 2 bases, the J end lost 2 bases, and 9 bases lay between the germline ends. CDR3 sequence reads: CASSYPGRTNEKLFF. For the CDR3, the DNA is TGTGCCAGCAGTTACCCAGGGAGGACTAATGAAAAACTGTTTTTT.

The chain uses TRBV19 and TRBJ2-2; 9 bases fit TRBD1. Germline CDR1 and CDR2: LNHDA and SQIVND (reference sequence). Trimming took 6 bases from V and 3 from J; bases not matched to a gene: 2. The CDR3 extends over 14 amino acids. CDR3 sequence reads: CASRWTGDTGELFF. In nucleotides, the CDR3 is TGTGCCAGTAGGTGGACAGGGGACACCGGGGAGCTGTTTTTT. Full variable domain (rest looked up from reference TRBV19 and TRBJ2-2): DGGITQSPKYLFRKEGQNVTLSCEQNLNHDAMYWYRQDPGQGLRLIYYSQIVNDFQKGDIAEGYSVSREKKESFPLTVTSAQKNPTAFYLCASRWTGDTGELFFGEGSRLTVL.

The V call is TRBV6-5, the J call TRBJ1-1; 10 bases align to TRBD1. V trimming: 4 bases; J trimming: 5 bases; junction bases outside the gene matches: 7. CDR1 MNHEY and CDR2 SVGAGI come from the germline V gene. CDR3 length: 15 amino acids. The CDR3 bases are TGTGCCAGCAGTTGGCCGGGACAGGGGAGAACTGAAGCTTTCTTT. This codes for CASSWPGQGRTEAFF.

The V gene is TRBV19, the J gene TRBJ1-3, with D tentatively TRBD1 (5 bases). The CDR3 consists of 15 residues. Looked up from germline, CDR1 is LNHDA and CDR2 is SQIVND (reference sequence). Trimming cost V 3 bases and J 3 bases, with 12 bases left between them. CDR3 amino acids: CASSMGVGGGNTIYF. CDR3 nucleotide sequence: TGTGCCAGTAGTATGGGCGTCGGGGGTGGAAACACCATATATTTT.

The chain's CDR3 is CASSELDRSEAFF. DNA for the CDR3: TGTGCCAGCAGTGAACTGGACAGGTCGGAAGCTTTCTTT. The genes are TRBV6-1 and TRBJ1-1; 7 nucleotides match TRBD1. This CDR3 is 13 amino acids long. Trimming removed 2 bases from V and 8 bases from J; junction bases left unmatched: 5. CDR1 and CDR2 from the germline V gene are MNHNS and SASEGT.

The rearrangement uses TRBV27 and TRBJ1-6; perhaps TRBD1 as D (5 bases). Germline assignment: CDR1 MNHEY and CDR2 SMNVEV (reference sequence). The CDR3 length is 13 residues. The germline V and J ends were trimmed by 5 bases and 12 bases, with 14 bases remaining between them. The CDR3 DNA follows: TGTGCCAGCAGTCCGGGGGTCATTGGACCCCTCCACTTT. Translated: CASSPGVIGPLHF.

The J gene is TRBJ1-1, the V gene TRBV11-2; TRBD1 matches 9 bases. The length of the CDR3 is 16 residues. CDR1 is SGHAT, CDR2 FQNNGV, per germline. V lost 4 bases, J lost 0 bases, and 6 bases stayed unmatched. The CDR3 loop reads CASSSRTGDMNTEAFF. CDR3 in DNA: TGTGCCAGCAGCTCCCGGACAGGGGACATGAACACTGAAGCTTTCTTT.

The rearrangement joins TRBV4-1 to TRBJ2-2; D perhaps matches TRBD2 (5 bases). The CDR3 spans 15 residues. Germline V gene lookup returns CDR1 MGHRA and CDR2 YSYEKL. Trimming left V 1 base short and J 5 bases short, with 11 bases between. For the CDR3, the DNA is TGCGCCAGCAGCCAAGGGGCTAGCCTTACCGGGGAGCTGTTTTTT. Its translation: CASSQGASLTGELFF.

V and J are TRBV21-1 and TRBJ1-5; TRBD1 is the table's D call and was not checked against the DNA. TRBV21-1 is a pseudogene segment. The CDR3 runs to 15 residues. In DNA form, the CDR3 reads TGTGCCAGCAGCAAAAGGACAGGGAAAGATCAGCCCCAGCATTTT. It specifies CASSKRTGKDQPQHF.

The genes are TRBV28 and TRBJ2-5, with D maybe TRBD2 (7 bases). Trimming removed 7 bases from V and 0 bases from J, with 21 bases in between. CDR1 is MDHEN, CDR2 SYDVKM, per germline. The CDR3 has 17 residues. The CDR3 DNA follows: TGTGCCAGCAAATCCGGGGGGCTCACATATAACCAAGAGACCCAGTACTTC. It encodes CASKSGGLTYNQETQYF.

This clone was seen a single time. The V gene is TRBV6-5, the J gene TRBJ1-4; 7 nucleotides match TRBD1. Trimming removed 6 bases from V and 8 bases from J; junction bases left unmatched: 12. Germline V CDR1 and CDR2: MNHEY, SVGAGI. There are 15 residues in the CDR3. This chain's CDR3 is CASRRKGTGVEKLFF. The CDR3 DNA sequence: TGTGCCAGCAGACGGAAAGGAACAGGGGTCGAAAAACTGTTTTTT.

The rearrangement joins TRBV6-6 to TRBJ2-2; D is ambiguous. CDR1 and CDR2 from the germline V gene are MNHNY and SVGAGI (reference sequence). V lost 0 bases and J 5 bases, leaving 10 bases between the germline ends. This CDR3 has 15 residues. The CDR3: CASSYSRQWTGELFF. The CDR3 DNA reads as TGTGCCAGCAGTTACTCGAGACAATGGACCGGGGAGCTGTTTTTT.

This chain connects TRBV7-8 to TRBJ2-5; 8 bases match TRBD2. CDR1 is SGHVS and CDR2 is FQNEAQ in the germline V gene. The CDR3 extends over 17 amino acids. V was clipped by 1 base and J by 4 bases; unmatched bases: 11. The CDR3 sequence: CASSLVFSAGGRETQYF. CDR3 sequence (DNA): TGTGCCAGCAGCTTAGTCTTTTCCGCGGGGGGTAGAGAGACCCAGTACTTC.

The chain recombines TRBV6-5 with TRBJ2-1, with no clear D. This CDR3 region has 16 residues. Looked up from germline, CDR1 is MNHEY and CDR2 is SVGAGI. Trimming removed 0 bases from V and 6 bases from J, with 15 bases in between. The CDR3 coding sequence is TGTGCCAGCAGTTACTCGACGTACTATTTGATCAATGAGCAGTTCTTC. Its translation: CASSYSTYYLINEQFF.

The chain recombines TRBV5-4 with TRBJ2-2; 12 bases agree with TRBD1. The junction had 7 bases not matched to a gene; V was cut back by 4 bases and J by 3 bases. The V gene's germline CDR1 is SGHNT and CDR2 YYREEE (reference sequence). CDR3 size: 17 residues. The CDR3 DNA reads TGTGCCAGCAGCATCTGGGACAGGGGGCCCGACACCGGGGAGCTGTTTTTT. This sequence encodes CASSIWDRGPDTGELFF. Combining the CDR3 with reference TRBV5-4 and TRBJ2-2 gives the whole variable domain ETGVTQSPTHLIKTRGQQVTLRCSSQSGHNTVSWYQQALGQGPQFIFQYYREEENGRGNFPPRFSGLQFPNYSSELNVNALELDDSALYLCASSIWDRGPDTGELFFGEGSRLTVL.

The chain recombines TRBV3-1 (or the pseudogene TRBV3-2) with TRBJ2-2; TRBD1 aligns across 8 bases. There are 18 residues in the CDR3. CDR1 and CDR2 (germline): LGHDT, YNNKEL (reference sequence). J was trimmed by 4 bases and V by 1 base; bases with no gene match: 11. The chain's CDR3 is CASSQGRGQEGGTGELFF. CDR3 DNA sequence: TGTGCCAGCAGCCAAGGGAGGGGACAGGAGGGAGGCACCGGGGAGCTGTTTTTT.

This clone was seen just once. The CDR3 spells CSVGGQSNPNYGYTF. CDR3 nucleotide sequence: TGCAGCGTTGGGGGACAGTCGAACCCCAACTATGGCTACACCTTC. This chain links TRBV29-1 with TRBJ1-2; 7 nucleotides line up with TRBD1. This CDR3 region has 15 residues. Looked up from germline, CDR1 is SQVTM and CDR2 is ANQGSEA. After removal of 4 bases from V and 2 bases from J, the junction contained 10 bases not matched to a gene.

This clone occurred a few times. The chain uses TRBV18 and TRBJ2-3, with a possible D match to TRBD2 (6 bases). Trimming took off 1 base at V and 6 bases at J, with 11 bases between the two ends. The CDR3 loop spans 14 amino acids. Germline V CDR1 and CDR2: KGHSH, LQKENI. Here the CDR3 reads CASSPRGEADTQYF. The CDR3 DNA sequence: TGTGCCAGCTCACCACGGGGGGAGGCGGATACGCAGTATTTT.

V is TRBV11-2 and J is TRBJ2-7; possibly TRBD2 for D (6 bases). The V end lost 1 base, the J end lost 6 bases, and 16 bases lay between the germline ends. The CDR3 is 15 residues long. Germline V CDR1 and CDR2: SGHAT, FQNNGV. CDR3 region: CASSLASVRTSEQYV. CDR3 coding DNA: TGTGCCAGCAGCTTAGCTAGCGTTCGTACTTCCGAGCAGTACGTC.

The chain carries TRBV7-9 and TRBJ1-2; D is perhaps TRBD1 (5 bases). V was trimmed by 1 base and J by 2 bases, leaving 8 bases between them. The CDR3 is made up of 14 amino acids. CDR1 and CDR2 from the germline V gene are SEHNR and FQNEAQ (reference sequence). The DNA for the CDR3 is TGTGCCAGCAGCTTAGACAGGTCCAACTATGGCTACACCTTC. Translated: CASSLDRSNYGYTF. The entire variable domain, with the rest obtained from reference TRBV7-9 and TRBJ1-2, is as follows: DTGVSQNPRHKITKRGQNVTFRCDPISEHNRLYWYRQTLGQGPEFLTYFQNEAQLEKSRLLSDRFSAERPKGSFSTLEIQRTEQGDSAMYLCASSLDRSNYGYTFGSGTRLTVV.

The CDR3 DNA sequence: TGTGCCAGCAGTGTCTCTTGGCTTAGCGGGGGGCCCACAGATACGCAGTATTTT. It is translated as CASSVSWLSGGPTDTQYF. The V gene is TRBV6-1, the J gene TRBJ2-3, with TRBD2 matching over 10 bases. Germline V lookup: CDR1 MNHNS, CDR2 SASEGT. Trimming removed 4 bases from V and 2 bases from J; junction bases left unmatched: 12. The CDR3 has 18 residues.

V gene TRBV21-1 combines with J gene TRBJ1-5; the table's D gene call, TRBD1, was not cross checked with the DNA. TRBV21-1 is a known pseudogene. The length of the CDR3 is 16 residues. The CDR3 protein is CASSKYAADSLQPQHF. For the CDR3, the DNA is TGTGCCAGCAGCAAATATGCGGCGGACAGCCTTCAGCCCCAGCATTTT.

This clone was counted between two and nine times. The chain recombines TRBV25-1 with TRBJ1-2; TRBD1 might be the D (5 bases). Germline V gives CDR1 MGHDK, CDR2 SYGVNS. V lost 2 bases and J lost 0, with 7 bases in between. The CDR3 consists of 14 residues. The CDR3 region has the DNA TGTGCCAGCAGTGAAAGGGGCCCTAACTATGGCTACACCTTC. This gives the protein CASSERGPNYGYTF.